This T cell receptor (beta chain) was found in a study of cytomegalovirus exposure and HLA in healthy donors. The study's findings and limits: In vitro data verified a few CMV-associated chains as specific for CMV antigens. Across donors, presence/absence analyses took sequencing depth to be roughly uniform.

V dropped 0 bases and J dropped 8 bases, with 13 bases sitting between them. CDR3 size: 14 residues. The germline V gene encodes CDR1 ENHRY and CDR2 SYGVKD. Vbeta (60) and Jbeta (13) primers were used in the PCR. Profiling relied on immunoSEQ multiplex PCR, and the TCRdb table lists in-frame clones only, not all of them. In the table there are 180,000 or so clones, over 60% of which are singletons. A note on this clone: The antigen is undetermined.

The chain is built from TRBV10-3 and TRBJ1-2; D remains unclear. The specimen was PBMCs. The sequence derives from a man aged 18 to 35 in good health and CMV-seronegative. This CDR3 is CAISESVEGRGYTF. The CDR3 DNA is TGTGCCATCAGTGAGTCGGTAGAGGGTCGAGGCTACACCTTC.